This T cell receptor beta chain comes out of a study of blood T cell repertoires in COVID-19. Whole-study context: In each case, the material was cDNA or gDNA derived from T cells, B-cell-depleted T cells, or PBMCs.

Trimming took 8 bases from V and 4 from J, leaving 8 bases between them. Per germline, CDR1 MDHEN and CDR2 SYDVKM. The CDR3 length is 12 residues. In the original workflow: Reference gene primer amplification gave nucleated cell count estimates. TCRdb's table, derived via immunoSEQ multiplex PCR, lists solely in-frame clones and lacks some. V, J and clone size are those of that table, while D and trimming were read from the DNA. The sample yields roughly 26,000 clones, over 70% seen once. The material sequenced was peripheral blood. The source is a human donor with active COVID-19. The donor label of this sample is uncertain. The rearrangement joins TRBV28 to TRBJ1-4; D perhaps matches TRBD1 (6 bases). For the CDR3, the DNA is TGTGCCAGCGGACAGAATAATGAAAAACTGTTTTTT. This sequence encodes CASGQNNEKLFF. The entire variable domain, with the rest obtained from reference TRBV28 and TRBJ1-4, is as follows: DVKVTQSSRYLVKRTGEKVFLECVQDMDHENMFWYRQDPGLGLRLIYFSYDVKMKEKGDIPEGYSVSREKKERFSLILESASTNQTSMYLCASGQNNEKLFFGSGTQLSVL.